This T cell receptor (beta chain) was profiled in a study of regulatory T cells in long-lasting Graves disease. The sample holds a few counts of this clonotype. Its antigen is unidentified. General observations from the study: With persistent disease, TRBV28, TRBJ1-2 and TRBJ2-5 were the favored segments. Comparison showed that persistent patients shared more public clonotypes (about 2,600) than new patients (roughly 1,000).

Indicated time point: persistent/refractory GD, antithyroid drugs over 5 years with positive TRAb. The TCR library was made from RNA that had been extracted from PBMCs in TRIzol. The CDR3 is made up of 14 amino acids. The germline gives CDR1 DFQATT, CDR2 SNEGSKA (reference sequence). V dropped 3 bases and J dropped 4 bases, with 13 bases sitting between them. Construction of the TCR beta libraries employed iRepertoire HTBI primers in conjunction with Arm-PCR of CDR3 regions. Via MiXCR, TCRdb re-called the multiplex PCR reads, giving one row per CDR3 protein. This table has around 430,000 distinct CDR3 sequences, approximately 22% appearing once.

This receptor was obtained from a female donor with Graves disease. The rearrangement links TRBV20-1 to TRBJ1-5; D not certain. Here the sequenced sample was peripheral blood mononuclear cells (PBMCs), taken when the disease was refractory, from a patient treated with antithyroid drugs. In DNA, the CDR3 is TGCAGTGCTAGGCCGAGACACCAGAATCAGCCCCAGCATTTT. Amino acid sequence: CSARPRHQNQPQHF.